The clone carrying this TCR beta chain has more than one count but fewer than ten. Antigen unknown. cDNA prepared by RNA extraction and subsequent reverse transcription served as the template for sequencing. This table comes from immunoSEQ multiplex PCR, and its TCRdb copy is limited to in-frame clones, with some not included. The sample consists of about 200,000 clones, approximately 53% of them appearing once. Germline loops: CDR1 SQVTM, CDR2 ANQGSEA. This CDR3 has 14 residues. Between the trimmed V and J ends, which lost 1 base and 5 bases, there was a span of 14 bases. This entry is derived from a study of CD8+ T cells in alopecia areata. Study-wide results and limits: Alopecia totalis/universalis scalp especially showed more expanded CD8+ clones than normal scalp.

The origin of this receptor is a human donor in good health. The source material was CD8+ T cells sorted from blood. The V and J genes are TRBV29-1 and TRBJ2-5; no firm D call. The CDR3 sequence is CSVEAPHTRETQYF. The CDR3 DNA is TGCAGCGTTGAAGCGCCGCACACCAGGGAGACCCAGTACTTC. The whole variable domain, filled in from reference TRBV29-1 and TRBJ2-5, reads SAVISQKPSRDICQRGTSLTIQCQVDSQVTMMFWYRQQPGQSLTLIATANQGSEATYESGFVIDKFPISRPNLTFSTLTVSNMSPEDSSIYLCSVEAPHTRETQYFGPGTRLLVL.